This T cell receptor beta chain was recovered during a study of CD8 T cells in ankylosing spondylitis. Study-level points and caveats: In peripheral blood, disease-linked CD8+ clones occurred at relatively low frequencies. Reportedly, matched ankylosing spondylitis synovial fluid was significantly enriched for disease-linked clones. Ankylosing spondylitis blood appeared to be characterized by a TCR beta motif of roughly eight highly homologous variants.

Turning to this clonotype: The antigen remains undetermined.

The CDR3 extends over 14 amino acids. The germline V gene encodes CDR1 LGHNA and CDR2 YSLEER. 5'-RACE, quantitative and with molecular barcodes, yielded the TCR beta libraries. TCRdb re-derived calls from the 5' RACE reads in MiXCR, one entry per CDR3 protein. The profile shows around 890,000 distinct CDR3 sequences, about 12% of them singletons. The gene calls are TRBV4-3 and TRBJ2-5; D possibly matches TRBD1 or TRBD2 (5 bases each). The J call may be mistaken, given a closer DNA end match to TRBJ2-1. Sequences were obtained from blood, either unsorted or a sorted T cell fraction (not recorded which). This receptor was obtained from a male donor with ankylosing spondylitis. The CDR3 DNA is TGCGCCAGCAGCCACACCCCGGAGTCTGGGACCCAGTTCTTC. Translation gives CASSHTPESGTQFF.